The TCR beta chain described here comes from a study of tumor-infiltrating lymphocytes in primary liver carcinoma (dated by TCRdb to about 2017). Regarding the research as a whole: Between late 2015 and 2016, five patients in China with histopathologically diagnosed primary liver carcinoma had surgical resection. A total of 35 specimens from 5 patients underwent TCRbeta repertoire sequencing, comprising 25 tumor regions, 5 adjacent noncancerous liver tissues and 5 peripheral blood samples. For each liver tumor, the study sampled five regions along with adjacent normal tissue and blood, and applied TCRbeta repertoire sequencing, expression microarrays and whole-exome sequencing. The five patients had tumors staged T1-T3 N0M0, with maximum diameters ranging from roughly 4.2 to 10 cm. The five patients, three men and two women aged 30 to 69 years, had hepatocellular carcinoma (four) or combined HCC and intrahepatic cholangiocarcinoma (one). Each sample produced about 3.65 to 7.13 million productive TCRbeta reads, and read depth showed no significant difference between tissue types. Repertoires from technical replicates were highly reproducible, with mean shared-clone rates roughly 0.87 and correlation coefficients above 0.95. Findings and caveats that apply to the study as a whole: With just five patients in the study, the authors point out that the findings should be validated in a larger study. Pairs of tumor regions showed greater repertoire overlap (mean around 36%) than tumor-adjacent pairs (about 17%) or tumor-blood pairs (around 15%), which is consistent with antigen-driven expansion. Bulk unsorted samples precluded comparing CD4+ and CD8+ T cell repertoires. Because sequencing covered only the TCR beta chain and unpaired alpha chains were not captured, true repertoire diversity is likely underestimated. Compared with blood, tumors had a significantly larger share of the repertoire taken up by the top 250 clones (p = 0.039).

This clonotype was detected only a few times. Its antigen target is currently unknown. This may come from a read error, since a much larger clone is one base off. The CDR3 goes from the cysteine to the phenylalanine over 16 residues. The retained sequence is limited to the CDR3, 48 bases, with the frame set at the first base. V and J are truncated by 5 bases and 2 bases respectively, leaving an intervening sequence of 16 bases. The germline V gene gives CDR1 as MNHNS and CDR2 as SASEGT. A constant-region primer and ProtoScript II reverse transcriptase were used to reverse-transcribe TCRbeta-specific cDNA from about 530 ng total RNA. The TCRbeta libraries were prepared through three rounds of nested multiplex PCR following a slightly modified ARM-PCR procedure. Multiplex TRBV1-TRBV30 forward primers and a Cbeta reverse primer were used in the first two PCR rounds, each of which was run for roughly 9 cycles. A final 25-cycle PCR with Deep VentR polymerase added sample barcodes and Illumina adapters. Amplicons of 200-500 bp were gel-purified with a QIAquick gel extraction kit before sequencing. TCRbeta amplicons were sequenced on an Illumina HiSeq 2500 with 250-bp paired-end reads. Under the source paper's analysis protocol: Trimmomatic v0.33 was used to quality-trim the reads, and FLASH v1.2.11 was used to merge paired reads so that full CDR3 sequences could be recovered. V, D and J germline segments were assigned to the rearranged TCRbeta sequences using MiGEC v1.2.1b. Clonotype statistics and Shannon-Wiener diversity indices were calculated with VDJtools v1.0.0. To cut down on sampling bias, every analysis after diversity analysis relied on just the 250 most abundant clonotypes from each sample. TCRdb reprocessing: public reads trimmed at Q25 with fastp, clones called with MiXCR, in-frame beta chains kept. Rows matching on CDR3 protein sequence are summarized as one entry with the most common DNA and genes. The V and J calls were not made by the authors but by TCRdb's processing. Present in this sample are 310,000 or so distinct CDR3 sequences, about 50% of which were seen just once. The leading ten clones occupy more than 15% of the sample.

Blood RNA was extracted from unsorted whole blood with TRIzol reagent; germline DNA came from the DNeasy Blood & Tissue kit. Patients had chronic HBV infection and were treatment-naive at sampling. Before surgery, 3.5 to 4 milliliters of peripheral blood were drawn into K2EDTA tubes. The clonotype was recovered from a woman in her 30s with primary liver carcinoma and hepatitis B virus infection. Sequences were obtained from peripheral blood. The chain was built from TRBV6-1 and TRBJ2-1; the D gene cannot be named for sure. In nucleotides, the sequence is TGTGCCAGCAGTCGGCACTCCCTCACACCCTACAATGAGCAGTTCTTC. Its amino acids are CASSRHSLTPYNEQFF.